The entry that follows covers one TCR beta chain sequence. The antigen is not known. Described time point: newly diagnosed GD, antithyroid drugs for less than 3 months. The TCR library was made from RNA extracted from PBMCs. Patients came from an endocrinology department in Xi'an, China. The sample comes from a study of regulatory T cells in long-lasting Graves disease. About the research overall: Antithyroid drug exposure in newly diagnosed Graves' patients had lasted under 3 months.

V lost 1 base and J lost 2, with 9 bases in between. The CDR3 extends over 16 amino acids. From germline, CDR1 is SGHDN and CDR2 FVKESK. General study results and limits: Relative to newly diagnosed Graves' patients, persistent ones had lower TCR diversity.

Arm-PCR of CDR3 regions and iRepertoire HTBI primers were the basis on which TCR beta libraries were built. TCRdb re-called the multiplex PCR reads through MiXCR, storing one row per CDR3 protein. The table includes 300,000 to 450,000 distinct CDR3 sequences, 15% detected once. This sequence was found in a female donor with Graves disease. The chain links TRBV14 to TRBJ1-6; D not certain. Sequencing was performed on peripheral blood mononuclear cells (PBMCs), taken at new diagnosis, from a patient treated with antithyroid drugs. CDR3 region: CASSQGPATYNSPLHF. CDR3 nucleotides: TGTGCCAGCAGCCAAGGACCGGCCACCTATAATTCACCCCTCCACTTT.